Listed below are T cell receptor beta chains from one sample, sequenced in a study of blood T cells in healthy people across ages. TCRdb re-called the 5' RACE reads with MiXCR, one entry per CDR3 protein. Among some 1.4 million distinct CDR3 sequences listed, around two fifths were seen once. Specimen: blood. The source is a woman younger than 30 in good health. The CDR3 runs from the conserved cysteine through the conserved F or W. Each record gives: V gene, D gene, J gene, clone size, CDR3 protein, CDR3 DNA. The D gene is left open where the match is weak. The size field is filled for only some rows; it gives once, few, many or a size class.

TRBV6-6	TRBD1	TRBJ1-1	-	CASFVDRVMNTEAFF	TGTGCCAGCTTCGTGGACAGGGTCATGAACACTGAAGCTTTCTTT
TRBV6-6	TRBD1	TRBJ2-3	-	CASSSRDRGGGTQYF	TGTGCCAGCAGTAGCCGGGACAGGGGGGGAGGTACGCAGTATTTT
TRBV6-6	-	TRBJ2-1	-	CASTSGANVQFF	TGTGCCAGCACCTCGGGTGCCAATGTGCAGTTCTTC
TRBV7-3	-	TRBJ1-6	-	CASSRIKDSLNSPLHF	TGTGCCAGCAGCCGAATCAAGGACAGTCTCAATTCACCCCTCCACTTT
TRBV11-2	-	TRBJ2-5	few	CASSLGLIETQYF	TGTGCCAGCAGCTTAGGATTGATAGAGACCCAGTACTTC
TRBV12-3/TRBV12-4	-	TRBJ1-2	few	CASSLESDGYTF	TGTGCCAGCAGTTTAGAGTCAGATGGCTACACCTTC
TRBV19	-	TRBJ2-7	-	CASSMLEGSYEQYF	TGTGCCAGTAGTATGCTGGAGGGCTCCTACGAGCAGTACTTC
TRBV7-2	-	TRBJ2-1	-	CAHGASYNEQFF	TGTGCCCACGGGGCATCCTACAATGAGCAGTTCTTC
TRBV12-3/TRBV12-4	-	TRBJ2-7	-	CASSFGESYEQYF	TGTGCCAGCAGTTTCGGGGAATCCTACGAGCAGTACTTC
TRBV5-1	TRBD2	TRBJ2-3	few	CASSLSLGSGGGDTQYF	TGCGCCAGCAGCTTGTCATTGGGTAGCGGGGGCGGAGATACGCAGTATTTT
TRBV4-1	TRBD2	TRBJ2-7	few	CASSQDGTSGTYEQYF	TGCGCCAGCAGTCAAGACGGGACTAGCGGGACCTACGAGCAGTACTTC
TRBV7-8	TRBD1	TRBJ1-2	-	CASSSTEQGAHGSGYTF	TGTGCCAGCAGCTCGACCGAACAGGGGGCGCACGGTTCTGGCTACACCTTC
TRBV10-3	TRBD2	TRBJ2-3	-	CAISEGTSGGDTQYF	TGTGCCATCAGTGAGGGGACTAGCGGGGGAGATACGCAGTATTTT
TRBV20-1	TRBD1	TRBJ2-1	-	CSAKNRGDGNEQFF	TGCAGTGCTAAGAACAGGGGGGATGGAAATGAGCAGTTCTTC